This T cell receptor (beta chain) comes out of a study of cytomegalovirus exposure and HLA in healthy donors (dated by TCRdb to 2016 to 2017). The study in broad terms: An earlier analysis of 550 to 700 of the donors reported 250 to 300 Gb of sequence data and 120 million or so unique TCR beta sequences from 150 million to 200 million T cells. The later analysis used no new phenotypic data to find candidate immune exposures, relying instead on TCR beta sequences and their occurrence across donors. Class I and class II HLA loci were covered by the typing at four-digit resolution. In a later genetic analysis, genome-wide SNP genotypes for 398 of the 666 donors were used, and that subset was treated as a discovery cohort. The study used immunosequencing to profile the T cell repertoires of 670 or so subjects and linked those repertoires to cytomegalovirus serostatus. An earlier analysis of around 540 of the donors applied high-throughput TCR beta sequencing to assess whether each TCR beta V gene segment acted as functional or pseudogenic. Across about 370 genotyped donors of the cohort, an average of about 200,000 unique TCR beta nucleotide sequences per donor were sequenced, and 15% to 20% of those sequences were non-productive. To study patterns of TCR occurrence, a later analysis re-analyzed previously published TCR beta repertoires from several hundred donors and added high-resolution HLA genotyping. The aim of the study was to test whether cataloging public T cell receptors could identify signatures of past pathogen exposure. An early release covering just under 650 HLA-typed donors comprised approximately 300 gigabases of sequencing data and tens of millions of unique TCR sequences. Donor age, sex, ethnicity and CMV serostatus were compiled alongside the repertoire data. Along with the roughly 670-subject first cohort, a separate validation cohort of over a hundred different subjects was used. Four or five DR-DQ haplotypes were handled as single units for association and clustering, since linkage in the cohort was strong. The study combined high-throughput TCR immunosequencing, statistical association of individual TCRs with disease status, and machine learning to predict cytomegalovirus infection status. All discovery cohort repertoires had been generated on a single sequencing platform. The number of donors typed differed by locus, with about 629-630 for A, B, C, DRB1 and DQB1, approximately 500 for DQA1, over 600 for DPA1, and 400 to 490 for DPB1. The genetic ancestry cluster associated with self-reported Caucasian donors included over 65% of the 300 to 400 genotyped donors.

The cohort consisted of 600 to 700 healthy bone marrow donors. Cohort members were all nominally healthy when sampled, although unrecorded immune exposures were likely present. The donor tested CMV seronegative, placing the donor among the 350 or so seronegative members of the cohort. Every donor gave a peripheral blood sample, and the peripheral blood mononuclear cells from that sample were used for TCR beta sequencing. The Qiagen DNeasy Blood Extraction Kit was used to extract genomic DNA from the blood cell samples. As for this clone: Its cognate antigen has yet to be identified. One base away there is no much larger clone; base qualities are not given.

The V and J ends are trimmed by 1 base and 5 bases, leaving 8 bases between them. Measured from the cysteine to the phenylalanine, the CDR3 is 13 residues long. Just the 39-base CDR3 DNA is kept, in frame starting at base 1. According to the germline V gene, CDR1 reads SGHTA and CDR2 reads FQGNSA. Library prep was done by the immunoSEQ multiplex PCR assay. A mixture of 60 forward primers for TCR Vbeta segments and 13 reverse primers for TCR Jbeta segments was used in the multiplex PCR. The CDR3 region of rearranged TCR beta genes was amplified from genomic DNA with a multiplex PCR assay. On the Illumina HiSeq System, the amplified TCR beta libraries were sequenced as 87-base-pair reads. In the original analysis: In a later analysis, tens of millions of unique TCR beta chains were counted across the roughly 670 repertoires, and approximately 9.9 million of these chains were shared by at least two donors. A nearest-neighbor algorithm error-corrected the raw reads and collapsed the reads into unique sequences, merging closely related sequences to remove PCR and sequencing errors. V, D and J gene segments were assigned by aligning CDR3 sequences to IMGT reference sequences. For a sequence to be retained, a match of at least six nucleotides to both a V gene segment and a J gene segment was required. Rearrangements were classified as productive when the CDR3 lacked stop codons and remained in frame with V and J, and all other rearrangements were classified as non-productive. Following IMGT convention, CDR3 was defined as the stretch from the second conserved V-encoded cysteine to the conserved J-encoded phenylalanine. Sequences without an unambiguous match to a single V gene segment were excluded from the earlier analysis of a few hundred of the donors. In an earlier analysis of 587 of the donors, V segments were called functional above 56.7% productive rearrangements and were called segregating when the between-donor standard deviation exceeded 5%. A statistical classification framework was developed to diagnose cytomegalovirus status using the catalog of TCR beta chain sequences. A later analysis assigned V and J genes by comparing TCR nucleotide sequences with IMGT/GENE-DB human TR gene sequences. The TCRdist pipeline was used in a later analysis to assign CDR3 sequences and most-parsimonious VDJ recombination scenarios. In a later analysis, every TCR beta chain was defined by the combination of its CDR3 amino acid sequence and its V-gene family, and reads without a unique V-gene family were dropped. In a later analysis, fewer than 650 highly shared, low-generation-probability nucleotide sequences were removed to address suspected cross-contamination and a sequencing artifact. In a later analysis, a clonal expansion index was calculated for each public chain from normalized within-repertoire ranks of inferred template counts. In a later analysis, generation probabilities were computed with a VDJ recombination model fitted to out-of-frame rearrangements, and the resulting probabilities were checked against IGoR. Hypergeometric tests were used in a later analysis to score TCR-TCR, TCR-HLA and TCR-CMV co-occurrence, with a repertoire-size bias correction applied to the TCR pairs. To estimate false discovery rates, a later analysis permuted the HLA or CMV assignments 20 times. In a later analysis, co-occurring TCRs were grouped using DBSCAN, and TCRdist sequence similarity was added for clustering within HLA-allele-positive subsets. Repertoires with fewer than 30,000 or more than 120,000 public chains were left out of co-occurrence clustering, as were four to six repertoires with anomalous nucleotide sharing. Entries here come from immuneACCESS through TCRdb and include only in-frame sequences with V and J called. Some clones fail to appear in such tables; in the studies checked, an unresolved V gene covers under half of the shortfall, and the cause of the remainder is unknown. That table supplies the V and J calls and clone size; D and trimming were determined from the DNA. The sample profile shows roughly 190,000 clones; roughly nine tenths of them were found once. Around 1% of the sample belongs to the ten largest clones.

Results and caveats for the whole study, not just this receptor: Strong co-occurrence of HLA alleles, especially DR and DQ, made assigning TCR associations to individual alleles difficult. A cluster of highly shared sequence variants was judged likely to represent a technical artifact of the sequencing pipeline. Across donors, most TCR sequences were observed very rarely, whereas some public TCRs were present in many individuals. In the study, some 160 TCR beta chains were listed as associated with cytomegalovirus. Because HLA typing was missing for some donors at each locus, association tests included only the typed subset. For the cohort, immune exposure information was limited to CMV serostatus. A further reported finding was that TCR beta sequences accurately predicted the HLA-A and HLA-B alleles for most subjects in the first cohort. In a later genetic analysis, a missense DCLRE1C variant was associated with V-gene and J-gene trimming of TCR beta chains, and the association was replicated in an independent cohort. Because the 87-base-pair reads could not distinguish some IMGT-functional V segments, including TRBV6-2 and TRBV6-3, those segments were excluded. Specific HLA alleles were associated with more than 15,000 TCR beta sequences at a false discovery rate of 0.05 in a later analysis. Only TCR beta chains were sequenced in this cohort, and the absence of alpha or paired-chain data limited detectable features. Several of the top co-occurrence clusters appeared to be linked to parvovirus B19, influenza, CMV and Epstein-Barr virus, according to a later analysis. Presence/absence analyses assumed roughly uniform sequencing depth across donors, an assumption that may not hold. In a later analysis, TCR association rates were found to vary across HLA loci, with the most associated TCRs seen for DRB1 alleles and the fewest for HLA-C alleles. In both the original and validation cohorts, the classifier was reported to diagnose cytomegalovirus status with high specificity and sensitivity. In a later genetic analysis, fewer N-insertions in productive TCRs were reported among donors in an Asian-associated ancestry cluster than the roughly 700-donor mean. The earlier analysis of a few hundred of the donors excluded roughly 16 rarely observed V segments, including chromosome 9 orphons, because counts were too low. In an earlier analysis of 587 of the donors, most TCR beta V segments appeared in productive rearrangements about 90% or about 30% of the time, broadly matching IMGT annotations. In a later analysis, most CMV-associated TCR beta chains were found to appear HLA-restricted, with HLA associations seemingly driven largely by CMV exposure. It was suggested by the authors that the approach could potentially be generalized to other disease states and immunological phenotypes. Correlated functional status among segregating V segments might be attributable to linkage disequilibrium, but an unknown experimental factor could not be ruled out. In vitro tests confirmed that a few of the cytomegalovirus-associated TCR beta chains recognize cytomegalovirus antigens. In a later analysis, HLA-associated TCR beta chains showed more clonal expansion and lower generation probabilities than non-associated chains that were equally common.

The specimen sequenced was PBMCs. This TCR came from a boy aged 2-15 years in good health and CMV-seronegative. The sequence joins TRBV7-2 to TRBJ1-2, with the D segment identity uncertain. The CDR3 sequence is CASSLGGGYGYTF. In nucleotide form, the sequence is TGTGCCAGCAGCTTAGGAGGAGGGTATGGCTACACCTTC.